Below, one T cell receptor (beta chain) is given with its context. The sample originates from a study of blood T cell repertoires in COVID-19. Germline assignment: CDR1 MNHEY and CDR2 SVGAGI. CDR3 size: 14 residues. Trimming cost V 3 bases and J 1 base, with 10 bases left between them. The data were produced by immunoSEQ multiplex PCR, yet TCRdb's version contains in-frame clones alone and is incomplete. Here the sample spans some 360,000 clones, approximately 89% being singletons. The V and J genes are TRBV6-5 and TRBJ2-7; D not certain. The sequenced sample was peripheral blood. The receptor was derived from a woman in her sixties or seventies with COVID-19, enrolled during active disease. CDR3 nucleotides: TGTGCCAGCAGTTATGACACTTTTTCCTACGAGCAGTACTTC. Residues: CASSYDTFSYEQYF.